Following are 10 T cell receptor beta chains from one sample sequenced in a study of blood T cell repertoires in COVID-19. Assay used: immunoSEQ multiplex PCR; TCRdb lists only in-frame clones, some missing. The data show 260,000 or so clones, approximately 88% seen once. Sequences were obtained from peripheral blood. Receptor source: a man younger than 35 with active or convalescent COVID-19.

The rearrangement joins TRBV5-5 to TRBJ1-5, with 7 bases fitting TRBD1. Germline assignment: CDR1 SGHKS and CDR2 YYEKEE (reference sequence). J was trimmed by 8 bases and V by 0 bases; bases with no gene match: 5. This CDR3 contains 14 residues. CDR3 protein: CASSLVRGQKPQHF. DNA of the CDR3: TGTGCCAGCAGCTTGGTGAGGGGGCAGAAGCCCCAGCATTTT.

The chain combines TRBV19 with TRBJ1-1; tentatively, D is TRBD1 (5 bases). With 10 bases removed from V and 3 bases from J, the gap between germline ends came to 15 bases. In germline, CDR1 is LNHDA, CDR2 SQIVND (reference sequence). The CDR3 has 13 amino acids. CDR3 sequence: CATRGPGDTEAFF. CDR3 coding DNA: TGTGCCACTCGGGGACCGGGGGACACTGAAGCTTTCTTT. The full variable domain, completed using reference TRBV19 and TRBJ1-1, is DGGITQSPKYLFRKEGQNVTLSCEQNLNHDAMYWYRQDPGQGLRLIYYSQIVNDFQKGDIAEGYSVSREKKESFPLTVTSAQKNPTAFYLCATRGPGDTEAFFGQGTRLTVV.

The rearrangement joins TRBV7-8 to TRBJ2-3; TRBD2 agrees at 7 bases. CDR3 length equals 15 residues. Germline V gene sequence: CDR1 SGHVS, CDR2 FQNEAQ. V dropped 5 bases and J dropped 4; count of bases not matched to a gene: 9. The CDR3 bases are TGTGCCAGCAGCCGAGGACTAGTCGGACCAGATACGCAGTATTTT. It codes for CASSRGLVGPDTQYF.

The chain carries TRBV18 and TRBJ1-1, with 10 bases identical to TRBD1. CDR1 is KGHSH, CDR2 LQKENI, per germline. The CDR3 is 16 amino acids. The junction had 3 bases not matched to a gene; V was cut back by 2 bases and J by 0 bases. CDR3 in amino acids: CASSPVTGGVNTEAFF. As DNA, the CDR3 is TGTGCCAGCTCACCAGTGACAGGGGGCGTGAACACTGAAGCTTTCTTT. The whole variable domain, filled in from reference TRBV18 and TRBJ1-1, reads NAGVMQNPRHLVRRRGQEARLRCSPMKGHSHVYWYRQLPEEGLKFMVYLQKENIIDESGMPKERFSAEFPKEGPSILRIQQVVRGDSAAYFCASSPVTGGVNTEAFFGQGTRLTVV.

This chain uses TRBV27 with TRBJ2-2, with 9 bases that match TRBD1. V lost 7 bases and J lost 4; bases outside the gene matches: 7. CDR1 is MNHEY, CDR2 SMNVEV, per germline (reference sequence). The CDR3 covers 15 residues. CDR3 region: CASTMGQGVTGELFF. CDR3 DNA: TGTGCCAGCACCATGGGACAGGGCGTCACCGGGGAGCTGTTTTTT.

The gene calls are TRBV13 and TRBJ2-3; 10 bases align to TRBD2. The trim removed 3 bases at V and 4 bases at J, leaving 19 bases unmatched. From germline, CDR1 is PRHDT and CDR2 FYEKMQ (reference sequence). The CDR3 is made up of 20 amino acids. The CDR3 sequence is CASSLYYSRTSGREADTQYF. The DNA for the CDR3 is TGTGCCAGCAGCTTGTATTATTCCCGGACTAGCGGACGAGAAGCAGATACGCAGTATTTT.

This chain uses TRBV5-1 with TRBJ2-5; 8 bases map to TRBD1. CDR3 size: 17 residues. The V gene end was trimmed by 3 bases and the J gene end by 5 bases; junction bases not matched to a gene: 15. CDR1 and CDR2 from the germline V gene are SGHRS and YFSETQ. The CDR3 here is CASSYQDNRGMGETQYF. The CDR3 DNA reads TGCGCCAGCAGCTACCAAGACAACAGGGGGATGGGGGAGACCCAGTACTTC.

The chain carries TRBV5-1 and TRBJ1-4, with D unclear. Germline assignment: CDR1 SGHRS and CDR2 YFSETQ. V lost 0 bases and J 0 bases, leaving 6 bases between the germline ends. This CDR3 contains 15 residues. The CDR3 DNA reads as TGCGCCAGCAGCTTGGACACAGCAACTAATGAAAAACTGTTTTTT. Translation: CASSLDTATNEKLFF.

This chain uses TRBV15 with TRBJ2-7; D perhaps matches TRBD1 (6 bases). In germline, CDR1 is LNHNV, CDR2 YYDKDF (reference sequence). Trimming stripped 4 bases from V and 2 bases from J, with 12 bases between. CDR3 length equals 14 residues. CDR3 protein: CATSTGHLAYEQYF. In nucleotides, the CDR3 is TGTGCCACCAGCACGGGACATCTGGCCTACGAGCAGTACTTC.

The gene calls are TRBV29-1 and TRBJ1-1, with D possibly TRBD1 on 5 matching bases. The length of the CDR3 is 13 residues. The germline V and J ends were trimmed by 5 bases and 5 bases, with 15 bases remaining between them. CDR1 SQVTM and CDR2 ANQGSEA come from the germline V gene. The CDR3 spells CSVNPSGATEAFF. CDR3 coding DNA: TGCAGCGTTAACCCTAGTGGGGCAACTGAAGCTTTCTTT.